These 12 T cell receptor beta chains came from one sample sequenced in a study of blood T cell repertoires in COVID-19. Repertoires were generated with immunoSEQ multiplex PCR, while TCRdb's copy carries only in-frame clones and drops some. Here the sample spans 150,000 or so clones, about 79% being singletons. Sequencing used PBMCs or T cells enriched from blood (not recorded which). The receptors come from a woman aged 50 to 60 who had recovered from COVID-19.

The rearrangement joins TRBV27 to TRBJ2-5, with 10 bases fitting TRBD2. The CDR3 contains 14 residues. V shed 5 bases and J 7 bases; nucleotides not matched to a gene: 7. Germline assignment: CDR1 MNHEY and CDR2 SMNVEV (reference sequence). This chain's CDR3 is CASSITSGMGTQYF. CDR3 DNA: TGTGCCAGCAGTATTACTAGCGGGATGGGGACCCAGTACTTC.

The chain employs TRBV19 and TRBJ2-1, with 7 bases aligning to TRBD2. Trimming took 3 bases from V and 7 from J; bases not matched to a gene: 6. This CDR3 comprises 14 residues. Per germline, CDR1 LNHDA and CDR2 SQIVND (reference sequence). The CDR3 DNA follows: TGTGCCAGTAGTATGGGGGGGGAGATAAATGAGCAGTTCTTC. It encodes CASSMGGEINEQFF.

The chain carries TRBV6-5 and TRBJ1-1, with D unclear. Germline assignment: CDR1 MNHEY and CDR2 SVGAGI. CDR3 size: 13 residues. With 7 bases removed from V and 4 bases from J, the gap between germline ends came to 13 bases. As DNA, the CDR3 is TGTGCCAGCACGAGAGGGAGTGGCACTGAAGCTTTCTTT. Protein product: CASTRGSGTEAFF.

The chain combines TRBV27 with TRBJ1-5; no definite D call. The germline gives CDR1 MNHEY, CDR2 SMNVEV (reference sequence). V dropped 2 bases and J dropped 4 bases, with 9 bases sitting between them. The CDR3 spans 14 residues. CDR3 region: CASSLVYRNQPQHF. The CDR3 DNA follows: TGTGCCAGCAGTTTAGTCTACAGAAATCAGCCCCAGCATTTT.

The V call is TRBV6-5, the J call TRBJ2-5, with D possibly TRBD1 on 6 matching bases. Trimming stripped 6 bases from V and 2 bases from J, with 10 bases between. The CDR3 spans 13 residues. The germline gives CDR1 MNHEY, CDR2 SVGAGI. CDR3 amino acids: CASSGTPQETQYF. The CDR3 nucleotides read TGTGCCAGCAGCGGGACACCGCAAGAGACCCAGTACTTC.

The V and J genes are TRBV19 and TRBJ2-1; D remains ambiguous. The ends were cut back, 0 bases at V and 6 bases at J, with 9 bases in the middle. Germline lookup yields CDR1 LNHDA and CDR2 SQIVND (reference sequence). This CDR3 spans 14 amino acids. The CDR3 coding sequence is TGTGCCAGTAGTATAGACCCCTGGAGCAATGAGCAGTTCTTC. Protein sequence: CASSIDPWSNEQFF.

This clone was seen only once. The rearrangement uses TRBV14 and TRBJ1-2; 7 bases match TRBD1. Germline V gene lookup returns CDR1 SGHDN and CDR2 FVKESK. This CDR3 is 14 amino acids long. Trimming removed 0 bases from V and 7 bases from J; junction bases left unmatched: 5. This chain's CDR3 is CASSQERRGSGYTF. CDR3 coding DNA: TGTGCCAGCAGCCAAGAACGCAGGGGGTCTGGCTACACCTTC.

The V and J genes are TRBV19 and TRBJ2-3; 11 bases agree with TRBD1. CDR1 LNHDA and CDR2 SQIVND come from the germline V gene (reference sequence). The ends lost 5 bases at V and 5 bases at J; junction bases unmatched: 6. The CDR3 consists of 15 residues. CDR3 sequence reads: CASSLDRGRLDTQYF. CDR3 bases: TGTGCCAGTAGTCTGGACAGGGGGCGTTTAGATACGCAGTATTTT. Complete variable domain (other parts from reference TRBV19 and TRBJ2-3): DGGITQSPKYLFRKEGQNVTLSCEQNLNHDAMYWYRQDPGQGLRLIYYSQIVNDFQKGDIAEGYSVSREKKESFPLTVTSAQKNPTAFYLCASSLDRGRLDTQYFGPGTRLTVL.

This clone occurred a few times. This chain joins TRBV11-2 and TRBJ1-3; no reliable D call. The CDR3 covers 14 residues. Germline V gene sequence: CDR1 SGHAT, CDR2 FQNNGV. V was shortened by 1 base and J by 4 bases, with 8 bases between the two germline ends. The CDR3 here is CASSLGGPGNTIYF. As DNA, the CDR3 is TGTGCCAGCAGCTTAGGAGGCCCCGGAAACACCATATATTTT.

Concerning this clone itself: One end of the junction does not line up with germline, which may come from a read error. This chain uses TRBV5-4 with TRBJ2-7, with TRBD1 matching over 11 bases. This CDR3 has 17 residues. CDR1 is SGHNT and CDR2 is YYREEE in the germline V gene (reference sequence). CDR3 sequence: CASSPHPSGTGGTSFAF. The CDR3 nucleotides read TGTGCCAGCAGCCCCCACCCCTCCGGGACAGGGGGGACTTCTTTTGCCTTC.

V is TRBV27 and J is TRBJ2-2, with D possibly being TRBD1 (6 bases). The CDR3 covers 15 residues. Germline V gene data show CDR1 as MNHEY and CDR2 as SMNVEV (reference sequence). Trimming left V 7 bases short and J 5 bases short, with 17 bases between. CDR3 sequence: CASIPDRRGTGELFF. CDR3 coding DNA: TGTGCCAGCATTCCCGACAGGCGTGGGACCGGGGAGCTGTTTTTT.

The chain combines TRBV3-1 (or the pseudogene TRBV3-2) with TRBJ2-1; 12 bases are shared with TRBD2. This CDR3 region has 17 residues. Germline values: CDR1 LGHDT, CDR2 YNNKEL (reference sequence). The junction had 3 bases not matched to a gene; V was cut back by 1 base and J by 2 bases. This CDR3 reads CASSQGLAGGAYNEQFF. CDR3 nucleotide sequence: TGTGCCAGCAGCCAAGGGCTAGCGGGAGGGGCCTACAATGAGCAGTTCTTC.